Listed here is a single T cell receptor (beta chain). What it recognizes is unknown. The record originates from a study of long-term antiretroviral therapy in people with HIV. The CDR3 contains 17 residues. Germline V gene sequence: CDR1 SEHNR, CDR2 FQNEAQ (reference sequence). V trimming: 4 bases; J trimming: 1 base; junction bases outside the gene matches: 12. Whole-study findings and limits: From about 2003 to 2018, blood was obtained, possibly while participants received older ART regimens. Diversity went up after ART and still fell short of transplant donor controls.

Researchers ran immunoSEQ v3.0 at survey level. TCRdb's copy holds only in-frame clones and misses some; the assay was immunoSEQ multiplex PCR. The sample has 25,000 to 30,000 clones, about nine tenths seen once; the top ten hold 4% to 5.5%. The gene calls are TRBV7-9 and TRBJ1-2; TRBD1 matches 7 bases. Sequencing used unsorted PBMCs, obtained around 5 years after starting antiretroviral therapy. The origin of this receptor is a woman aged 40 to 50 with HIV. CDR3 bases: TGTGCCAGCAGCTCGCCGGGACAGCTACCGCTTAACTATGGCTACACCTTC. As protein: CASSSPGQLPLNYGYTF.